This T cell receptor (beta chain) was obtained from a study of cytomegalovirus exposure and HLA in healthy donors. Study-wide results and caveats: The study designated around 150 TCR beta chains cytomegalovirus-associated. Later, TCR association rates were found to vary by HLA locus, highest for DRB1 and lowest for HLA-C. The Asian-associated ancestry cluster reportedly had fewer N-insertions than the roughly 670-donor mean in a later analysis. Specific recognition of CMV antigens was confirmed in vitro for a few chains (all CMV-associated).

It was with 60 Vbeta and 13 Jbeta primers that the PCR ran. Libraries were prepared by immunoSEQ multiplex PCR; TCRdb keeps only in-frame clonotypes and omits some of them. The data contain around 120,000 clones, roughly 80% of them singletons. Trimming cost V 1 base and J 7 bases, with 16 bases left between them. The germline V gene has CDR1 SEHNR and CDR2 FQNEAQ (reference sequence). The CDR3 has 16 amino acids. Regarding this clone: Antigen unknown.

Source material: PBMCs. The chain has TRBV7-9 and TRBJ1-4; D might be TRBD1 (6 bases). The TCR originated in a female donor in good health and CMV-seropositive. The CDR3 DNA reads TGTGCCAGCAGCTTAGGGGCGGGGGCTCAAACTGAAAAACTGTTTTTT. Protein sequence: CASSLGAGAQTEKLFF.